This T cell receptor beta chain was retrieved from a study of control samples from healthy donors and cancer patients. Sequenced by immunoSEQ multiplex PCR; TCRdb stores in-frame clones only, minus some. The sample holds roughly 26,000 clones; almost 85% are singletons and the top ten take 6.5% to 8%. This CDR3 region has 16 residues. Trimming took 0 bases from V and 2 from J, leaving 10 bases between them. Germline V gene sequence: CDR1 SGHTA, CDR2 FQGNSA. This clone has only a few counts. Other nucleotide sequences from this sample produce the same CDR3. The source of this sequence is a woman aged 55-70 years with head and neck cancer. V is TRBV7-2 and J is TRBJ2-2, with D possibly matching TRBD2 (7 bases). Sequencing was carried out using PBMCs. The CDR3 spells CASSLAGGGNTGELFF. For the CDR3, the DNA is TGTGCCAGCAGCTTAGCGGGCGGGGGCAACACCGGGGAGCTGTTTTTT.